The clone carrying this TCR beta chain turned up a few times. The antigen remains undetermined. The data derive from a study of cytomegalovirus exposure and HLA in healthy donors. Regarding the study as a whole: Presence/absence analyses treated sequencing depth as roughly uniform across donors. Most observed TCR sequences were rare, whereas some public TCRs were detected in many donors. In an earlier analysis, most TCR beta V segments were productive about 87% or about 30% of the time.

The PCR used 60 Vbeta and 13 Jbeta primers. In the source study's methods: Later analysis identified 80 million to 85 million unique TCR beta chains, some 10 million shared. Sequencing was performed with immunoSEQ multiplex PCR; in TCRdb, only in-frame clones are kept and a portion is missing. The V and J calls and the clone size are those of that table, but D and trimming were determined from the DNA. The table has 100,000 to 150,000 clones, less than 90% seen once. The CDR3 is 14 amino acids. Germline V gene data show CDR1 as SGHRS and CDR2 as YFSETQ. Losses at the gene ends were 5 bases for V and 2 bases for J; bases not matched to a gene: 1.

V usage is TRBV5-1 and J usage is TRBJ1-4, with 9 bases lining up with TRBD1. Sequenced input: PBMCs. The sequence came from a man aged 18-30 years in good health and CMV-seropositive. The CDR3 spells CASRQGATNEKLFF. CDR3 bases: TGCGCCAGCAGACAGGGGGCCACTAATGAAAAACTGTTTTTT. The full variable domain, in which reference TRBV5-1 and TRBJ1-4 provide the parts outside the CDR3, is KAGVTQTPRYLIKTRGQQVTLSCSPISGHRSVSWYQQTPGQGLQFLFEYFSETQRNKGNFPGRFSGRQFSNSRSEMNVSTLELGDSALYLCASRQGATNEKLFFGSGTQLSVL.